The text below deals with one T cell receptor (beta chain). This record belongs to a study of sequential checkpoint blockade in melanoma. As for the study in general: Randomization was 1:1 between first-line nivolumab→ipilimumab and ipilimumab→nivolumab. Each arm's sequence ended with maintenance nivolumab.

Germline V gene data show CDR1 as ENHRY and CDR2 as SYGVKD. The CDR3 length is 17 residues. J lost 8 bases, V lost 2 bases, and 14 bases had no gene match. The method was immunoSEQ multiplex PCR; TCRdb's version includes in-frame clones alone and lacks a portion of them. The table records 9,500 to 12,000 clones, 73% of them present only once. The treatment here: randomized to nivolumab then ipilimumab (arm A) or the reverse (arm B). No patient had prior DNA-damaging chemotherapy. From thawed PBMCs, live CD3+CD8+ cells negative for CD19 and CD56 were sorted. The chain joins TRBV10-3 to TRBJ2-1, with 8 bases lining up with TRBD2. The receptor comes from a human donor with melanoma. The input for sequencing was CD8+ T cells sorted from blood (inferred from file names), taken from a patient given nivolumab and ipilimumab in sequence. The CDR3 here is CAISERGVREVGDEQFF. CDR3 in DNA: TGTGCCATCAGTGAGCGGGGGGTGCGGGAGGTAGGCGATGAGCAGTTCTTC.